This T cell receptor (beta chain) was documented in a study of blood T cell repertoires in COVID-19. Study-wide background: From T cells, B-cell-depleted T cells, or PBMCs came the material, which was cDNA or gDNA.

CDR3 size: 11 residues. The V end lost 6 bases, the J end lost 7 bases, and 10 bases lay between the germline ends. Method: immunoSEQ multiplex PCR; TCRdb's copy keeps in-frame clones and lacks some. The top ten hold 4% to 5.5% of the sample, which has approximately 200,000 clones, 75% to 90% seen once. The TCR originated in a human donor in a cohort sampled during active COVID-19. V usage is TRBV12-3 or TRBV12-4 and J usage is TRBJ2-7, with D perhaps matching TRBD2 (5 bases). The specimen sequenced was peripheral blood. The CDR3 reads CASRGRAEQYF. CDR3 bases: TGTGCCAGCAGGGGGAGAGCGGAGCAGTACTTC.